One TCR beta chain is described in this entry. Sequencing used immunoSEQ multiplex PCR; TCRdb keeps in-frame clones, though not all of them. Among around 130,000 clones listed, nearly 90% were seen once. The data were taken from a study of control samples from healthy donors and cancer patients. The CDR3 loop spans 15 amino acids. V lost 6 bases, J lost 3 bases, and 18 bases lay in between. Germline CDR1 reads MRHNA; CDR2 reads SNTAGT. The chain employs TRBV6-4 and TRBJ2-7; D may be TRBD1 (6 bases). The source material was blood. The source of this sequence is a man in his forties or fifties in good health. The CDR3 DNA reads TGTGCCAGCAGCGGAACCGGGACAACCTACTACGAGCAGTACTTC. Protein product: CASSGTGTTYYEQYF.